Shown below are 8 T cell receptor beta chains from a single sample sequenced in a study of CD8 T cells in Susac syndrome. The RNA input was about 0.5 to 1 ug, and it was reverse transcribed with random hexamers. A single record per CDR3 protein comes from TCRdb applying MiXCR to the immunoSEQ multiplex PCR reads. Among over 100,000 distinct CDR3 sequences listed, 90% to 98% were seen once. What was sequenced was CD4+ T cells from PBMCs. These receptors were taken from a human donor in good health.

The chain joins TRBV5-4 to TRBJ2-7, with 10 bases fitting TRBD2. Germline trimming cut 0 bases from V and 7 bases from J; bases unmatched to any gene: 7. CDR3 size: 15 residues. From germline, CDR1 is SGHNT and CDR2 YYREEE (reference sequence). CDR3: CASSLDASGGSEQYF. The CDR3 DNA reads TGTGCCAGCAGCTTGGACGCTAGCGGGGGCTCTGAGCAGTACTTC.

J is TRBJ2-3 and V is TRBV29-1; D may match TRBD1 or TRBD2 (5 bases each). V lost 8 bases and J 0 bases, leaving 9 bases between the germline ends. Per germline, CDR1 SQVTM and CDR2 ANQGSEA. This CDR3 spans 12 amino acids. CDR3 loop: CSLGVSTDTQYF. In DNA, the CDR3 is TGCAGCTTGGGGGTTAGCACAGATACGCAGTATTTT.

The chain has TRBV2 and TRBJ2-1; D ambiguous. CDR3 length: 12 amino acids. The germline gives CDR1 SNHLY, CDR2 FYNNEI. V lost 3 bases and J 9 bases, leaving 9 bases between the germline ends. CDR3 DNA: TGTGCCAGCAGTGACCCACTGGGTGAGCAGTTCTTC. It encodes CASSDPLGEQFF. The full variable domain, completed using reference TRBV2 and TRBJ2-1, is EPEVTQTPSHQVTQMGQEVILRCVPISNHLYFYWYRQILGQKVEFLVSFYNNEISEKSEIFDDQFSVERPDGSNFTLKIRSTKLEDSAMYFCASSDPLGEQFFGPGTRLTVL.

V gene TRBV6-1 combines with J gene TRBJ2-6; TRBD2 matches 14 bases. CDR3 size: 19 residues. Losses at the gene ends were 6 bases for V and 0 bases for J; bases not matched to a gene: 7. Germline CDR1 and CDR2: MNHNS and SASEGT. The CDR3 loop is CASSGTSGSKSSGANVLTF. The CDR3, as DNA: TGTGCCAGCAGCGGGACTAGCGGGAGCAAGAGCTCTGGGGCCAACGTCCTGACTTTC.

The chain has TRBV27 and TRBJ2-2; perhaps TRBD1 as D (7 bases). CDR1 and CDR2 from the germline V gene are MNHEY and SMNVEV (reference sequence). This CDR3 has 16 amino acids. V lost 7 bases to trimming and J lost 5 bases, with 20 bases between them. The chain's CDR3 is CASILDGRGATGELFF. In DNA form, the CDR3 reads TGTGCCAGCATTCTAGATGGCAGGGGGGCGACCGGGGAGCTGTTTTTT.

This clonotype was observed a handful of times. The chain uses TRBV6-5 and TRBJ2-5, with a weak D call TRBD1 (6 bases). Deletions cut 5 bases from V and 3 bases from J, with 7 bases between. Germline values: CDR1 MNHEY, CDR2 SVGAGI. The CDR3 loop spans 12 amino acids. The CDR3 nucleotides are TGTGCCAGCAGTCAGGGGAAAGAGACCCAGTACTTC. This translates into CASSQGKETQYF.

V usage is TRBV20-1 and J usage is TRBJ2-3, with unresolved D. CDR1 is DFQATT, CDR2 SNEGSKA, per germline (reference sequence). The CDR3 has 14 amino acids. Trimming took 3 bases from V and 2 from J, leaving 12 bases between them. This CDR3 reads CSARYPPSTDTQYF. The CDR3 DNA reads as TGCAGTGCTAGGTACCCACCGTCCACAGATACGCAGTATTTT.

This chain connects TRBV29-1 to TRBJ1-1; D is unresolved. The CDR3 sequence is 12 residues long. In germline, CDR1 is SQVTM, CDR2 ANQGSEA. V lost 6 bases, J lost 11 bases, and 19 bases lay in between. CDR3 DNA sequence: TGCAGCGTCTCTGTCGTTGGCAGCGTGGCTTTCTTT. Translated: CSVSVVGSVAFF.